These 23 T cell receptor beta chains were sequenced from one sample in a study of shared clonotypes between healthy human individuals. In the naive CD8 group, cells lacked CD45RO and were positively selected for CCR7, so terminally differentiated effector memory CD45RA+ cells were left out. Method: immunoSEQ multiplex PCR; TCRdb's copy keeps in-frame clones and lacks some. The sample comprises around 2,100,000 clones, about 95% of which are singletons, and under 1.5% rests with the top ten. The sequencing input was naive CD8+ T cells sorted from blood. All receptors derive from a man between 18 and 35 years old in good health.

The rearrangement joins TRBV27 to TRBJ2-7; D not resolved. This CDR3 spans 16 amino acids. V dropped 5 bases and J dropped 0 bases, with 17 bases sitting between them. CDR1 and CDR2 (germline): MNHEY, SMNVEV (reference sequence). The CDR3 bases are TGTGCCAGCAGTCCCGGCGGCGGCCCCCACTCCTACGAGCAGTACTTC. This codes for CASSPGGGPHSYEQYF.

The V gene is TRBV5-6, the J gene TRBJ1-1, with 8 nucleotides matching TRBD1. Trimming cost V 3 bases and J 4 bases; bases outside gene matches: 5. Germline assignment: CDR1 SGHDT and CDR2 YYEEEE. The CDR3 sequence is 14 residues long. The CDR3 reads CASSSSGGGTEAFF. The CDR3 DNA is TGTGCCAGCAGCTCTTCAGGGGGCGGCACTGAAGCTTTCTTT.

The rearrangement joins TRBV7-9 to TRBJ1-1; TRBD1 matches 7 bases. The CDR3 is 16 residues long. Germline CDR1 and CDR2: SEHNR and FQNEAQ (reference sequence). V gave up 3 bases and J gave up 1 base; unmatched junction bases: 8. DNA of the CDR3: TGTGCCAGCAGCTTTGCAGGGGGTTTGGGGAACACTGAAGCTTTCTTT. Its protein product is CASSFAGGLGNTEAFF.

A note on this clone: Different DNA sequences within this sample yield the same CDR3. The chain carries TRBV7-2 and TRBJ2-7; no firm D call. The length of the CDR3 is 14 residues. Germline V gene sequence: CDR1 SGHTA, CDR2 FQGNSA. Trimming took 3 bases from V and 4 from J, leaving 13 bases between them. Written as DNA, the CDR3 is TGTGCCAGCAGCTTGGACGGACCAGCGTACGAGCAGTACTTC. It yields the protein CASSLDGPAYEQYF.

CDR3 nucleotide sequence: TGTGCCAGCAGCTTAGCTCTACAGGGAGAGGACTACGAGCAGTACTTC. Residues: CASSLALQGEDYEQYF. V is TRBV7-9 and J is TRBJ2-7; the D gene is possibly TRBD1 (6 bases). V was trimmed by 0 bases and J by 3 bases, leaving 15 bases between them. Germline values: CDR1 SEHNR, CDR2 FQNEAQ (reference sequence). The CDR3 runs 16 residues.

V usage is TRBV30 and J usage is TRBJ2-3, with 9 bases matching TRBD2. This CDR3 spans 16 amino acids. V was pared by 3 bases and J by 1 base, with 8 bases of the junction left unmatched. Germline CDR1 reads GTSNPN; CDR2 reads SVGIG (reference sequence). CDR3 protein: CAWRTGERGGTDTQYF. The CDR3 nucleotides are TGTGCCTGGAGGACGGGCGAGCGGGGGGGCACAGATACGCAGTATTTT. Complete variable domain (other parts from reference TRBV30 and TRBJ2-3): SQTIHQWPATLVQPVGSPLSLECTVEGTSNPNLYWYRQAAGRGLQLLFYSVGIGQISSEVPQNLSASRPQDRQFILSSKKLLLSDSGFYLCAWRTGERGGTDTQYFGPGTRLTVL.

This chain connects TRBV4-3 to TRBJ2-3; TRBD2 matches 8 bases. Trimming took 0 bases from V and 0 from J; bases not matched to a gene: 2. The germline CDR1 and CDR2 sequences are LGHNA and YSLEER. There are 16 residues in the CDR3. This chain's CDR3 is CASSQDVAGSTDTQYF. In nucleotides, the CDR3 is TGCGCCAGCAGCCAAGATGTAGCGGGGAGCACAGATACGCAGTATTTT.

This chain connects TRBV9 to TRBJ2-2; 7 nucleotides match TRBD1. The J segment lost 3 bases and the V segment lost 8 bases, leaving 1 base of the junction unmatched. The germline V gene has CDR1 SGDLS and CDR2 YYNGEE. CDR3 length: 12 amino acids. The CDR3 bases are TGTGCCAGTGACAGGGACACCGGGGAGCTGTTTTTT. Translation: CASDRDTGELFF.

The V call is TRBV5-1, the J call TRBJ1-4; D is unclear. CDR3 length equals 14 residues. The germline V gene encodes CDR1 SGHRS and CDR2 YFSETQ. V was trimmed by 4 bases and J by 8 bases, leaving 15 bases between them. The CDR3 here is CASSQDVAAEKLFF. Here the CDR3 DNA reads TGCGCCAGCAGCCAAGACGTGGCCGCGGAAAAACTGTTTTTT.

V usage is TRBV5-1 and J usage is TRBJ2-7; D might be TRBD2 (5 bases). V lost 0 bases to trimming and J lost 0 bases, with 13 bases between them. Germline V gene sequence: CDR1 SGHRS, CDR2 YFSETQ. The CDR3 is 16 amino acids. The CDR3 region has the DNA TGCGCCAGCAGCTTGGGGGAGTATCTAAGCTCCTACGAGCAGTACTTC. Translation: CASSLGEYLSSYEQYF.

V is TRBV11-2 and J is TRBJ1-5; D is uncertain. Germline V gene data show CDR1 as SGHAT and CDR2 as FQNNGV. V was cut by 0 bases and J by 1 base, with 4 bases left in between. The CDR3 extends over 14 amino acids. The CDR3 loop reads CASSLDNSNQPQHF. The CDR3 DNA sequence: TGTGCCAGCAGCTTAGATAACAGCAATCAGCCCCAGCATTTT.

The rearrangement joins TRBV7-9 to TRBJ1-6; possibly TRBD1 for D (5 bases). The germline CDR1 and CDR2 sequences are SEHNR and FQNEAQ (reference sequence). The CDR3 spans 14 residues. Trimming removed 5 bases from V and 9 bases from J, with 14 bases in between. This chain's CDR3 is CASSLDSRVSPLHF. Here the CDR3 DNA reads TGTGCCAGCAGCCTAGACAGTCGGGTTTCACCCCTCCACTTT. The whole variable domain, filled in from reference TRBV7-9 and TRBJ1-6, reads DTGVSQNPRHKITKRGQNVTFRCDPISEHNRLYWYRQTLGQGPEFLTYFQNEAQLEKSRLLSDRFSAERPKGSFSTLEIQRTEQGDSAMYLCASSLDSRVSPLHFGNGTRLTVT.

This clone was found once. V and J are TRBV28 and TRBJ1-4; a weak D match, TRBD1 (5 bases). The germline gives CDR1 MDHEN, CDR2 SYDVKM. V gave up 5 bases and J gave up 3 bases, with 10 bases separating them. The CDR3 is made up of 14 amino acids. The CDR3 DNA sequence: TGTGCCAGCAGTGCCCGGGGGGCTAATGAAAAACTGTTTTTT. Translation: CASSARGANEKLFF.

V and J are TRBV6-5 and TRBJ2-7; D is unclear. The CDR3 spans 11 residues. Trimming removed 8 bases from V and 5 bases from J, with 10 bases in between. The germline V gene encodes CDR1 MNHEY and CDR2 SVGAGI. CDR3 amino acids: CASSRFDEQYF. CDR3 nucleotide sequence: TGTGCCAGCTCGCGTTTCGACGAGCAGTACTTC.

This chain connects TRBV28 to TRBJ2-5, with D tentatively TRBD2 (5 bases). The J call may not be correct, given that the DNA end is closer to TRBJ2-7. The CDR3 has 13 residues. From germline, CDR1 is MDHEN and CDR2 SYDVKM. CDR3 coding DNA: TGTGCCAGCAGCCTCCCGAGGGCACACGAGCAGTACTTC. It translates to CASSLPRAHEQYF.

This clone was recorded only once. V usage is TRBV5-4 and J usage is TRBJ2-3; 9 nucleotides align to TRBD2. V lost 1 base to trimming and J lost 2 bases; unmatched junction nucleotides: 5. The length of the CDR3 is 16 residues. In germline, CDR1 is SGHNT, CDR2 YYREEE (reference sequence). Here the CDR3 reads CASSLSLAGLTDTQYF. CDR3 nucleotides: TGTGCCAGCAGCTTGAGCCTAGCGGGACTCACAGATACGCAGTATTTT.

CDR3 region: CASGLGSGSVPPYEQYF. The DNA of the CDR3 is TGTGCTAGTGGTTTGGGGTCCGGTTCGGTACCCCCTTACGAGCAGTACTTC. The rearrangement uses TRBV12-5 and TRBJ2-7; D call uncertain. Per germline, CDR1 LGHNT and CDR2 FRNRAP. The CDR3 extends over 17 amino acids. Deletions cut 1 base from V and 4 bases from J, with 20 bases between.

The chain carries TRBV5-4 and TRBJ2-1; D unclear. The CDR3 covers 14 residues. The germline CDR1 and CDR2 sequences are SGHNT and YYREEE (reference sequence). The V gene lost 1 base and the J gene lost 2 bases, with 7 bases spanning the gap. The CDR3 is CASSLMAAYNEQFF. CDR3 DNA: TGTGCCAGCAGCTTGATGGCAGCCTACAATGAGCAGTTCTTC. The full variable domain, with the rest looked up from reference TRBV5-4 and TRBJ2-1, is ETGVTQSPTHLIKTRGQQVTLRCSSQSGHNTVSWYQQALGQGPQFIFQYYREEENGRGNFPPRFSGLQFPNYSSELNVNALELDDSALYLCASSLMAAYNEQFFGPGTRLTVL.

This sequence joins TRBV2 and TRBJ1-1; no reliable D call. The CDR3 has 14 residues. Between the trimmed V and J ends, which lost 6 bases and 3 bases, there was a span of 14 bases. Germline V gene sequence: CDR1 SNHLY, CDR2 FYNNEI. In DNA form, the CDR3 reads TGTGCCAGCAGGGCCGGGTTATTCGACACTGAAGCTTTCTTT. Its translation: CASRAGLFDTEAFF.

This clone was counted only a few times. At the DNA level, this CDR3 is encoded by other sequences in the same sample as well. The CDR3: CASSQRGSYEQYF. The CDR3 nucleotides are TGCGCCAGCAGCCAACGGGGGTCCTACGAGCAGTACTTC. The V and J genes are TRBV4-1 and TRBJ2-7; possible D gene TRBD2, 6 bases. Germline CDR1 and CDR2: MGHRA and YSYEKL. This CDR3 spans 13 amino acids. V lost 2 bases, J lost 1 base, and 6 bases lay in between.

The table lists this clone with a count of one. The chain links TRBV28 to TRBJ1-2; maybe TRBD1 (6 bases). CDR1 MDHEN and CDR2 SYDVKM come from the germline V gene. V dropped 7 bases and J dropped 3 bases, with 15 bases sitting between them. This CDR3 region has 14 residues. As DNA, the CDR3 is TGTGCCAGCACTAACCGAGGGGGGTACTATGGCTACACCTTC. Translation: CASTNRGGYYGYTF.

CDR3 in amino acids: CSVDPDQAFGEETQYF. In DNA form, the CDR3 reads TGCAGCGTTGACCCGGACCAAGCCTTCGGCGAAGAGACCCAGTACTTC. The V call is TRBV29-1, the J call TRBJ2-5, with unresolved D. CDR1 and CDR2 from the germline V gene are SQVTM and ANQGSEA. The CDR3 contains 16 residues. Trimming took off 3 bases at V and 3 bases at J, with 20 bases between the two ends.

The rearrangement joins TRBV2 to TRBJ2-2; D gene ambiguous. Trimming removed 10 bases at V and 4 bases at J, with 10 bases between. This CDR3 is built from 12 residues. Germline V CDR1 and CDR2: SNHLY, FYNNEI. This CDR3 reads CATRRPTGELFF. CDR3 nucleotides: TGTGCCACCCGACGACCCACCGGGGAGCTGTTTTTT.